Detailed here is one T cell receptor beta chain. The target antigen is unknown. This sample stems from a study of T cell responses to AZD1222 COVID-19 vaccine. Study-level results: Clonal diversity was possibly underestimated, and white British individuals and females predominated among donors. With two AZD1222 doses given, Spike-specific TCR breadth and depth both rose.

The ends were cut back, 0 bases at V and 6 bases at J, with 8 bases in the middle. The CDR3 length is 13 residues. Looked up from germline, CDR1 is MRHNA and CDR2 is SNTAGT. Using immunoSEQ multiplex PCR, the repertoire was profiled, and TCRdb retains in-frame clones only, with some absent. This table has fewer than 180,000 clones, about 93% appearing once. The analysis combined second doses at about 4 or about 12 weeks. The chain joins TRBV6-4 to TRBJ1-2, with D uncertain. Sequences were derived from peripheral blood, sampled 28 days after the second AZD1222 dose. The sequence came from an adult who received the AZD1222 COVID-19 vaccine. The CDR3 loop reads CASSDSGLDGYTF. CDR3 in DNA: TGTGCCAGCAGTGACTCGGGATTAGATGGCTACACCTTC.